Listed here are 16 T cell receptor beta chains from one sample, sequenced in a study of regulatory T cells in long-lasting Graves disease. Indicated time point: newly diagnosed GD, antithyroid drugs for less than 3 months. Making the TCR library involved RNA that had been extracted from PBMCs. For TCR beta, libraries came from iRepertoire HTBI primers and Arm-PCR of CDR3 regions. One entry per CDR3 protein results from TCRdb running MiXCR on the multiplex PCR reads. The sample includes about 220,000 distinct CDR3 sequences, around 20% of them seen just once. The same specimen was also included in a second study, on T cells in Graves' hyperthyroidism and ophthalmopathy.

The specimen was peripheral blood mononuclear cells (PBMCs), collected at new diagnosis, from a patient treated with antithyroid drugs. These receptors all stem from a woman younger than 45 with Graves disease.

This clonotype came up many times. The CDR3 nucleotides are TGTGCCAGTAATTGGGCCGGGGACAGAAAAGATCAGCCCCAGCATTTT. This gives the protein CASNWAGDRKDQPQHF. This sequence joins TRBV19 and TRBJ1-5, with 7 bases lining up with TRBD1. The CDR3 length is 16 residues. The junction had 14 bases not matched to a gene; V was cut back by 7 bases and J by 5 bases. Germline V CDR1 and CDR2: LNHDA, SQIVND (reference sequence).

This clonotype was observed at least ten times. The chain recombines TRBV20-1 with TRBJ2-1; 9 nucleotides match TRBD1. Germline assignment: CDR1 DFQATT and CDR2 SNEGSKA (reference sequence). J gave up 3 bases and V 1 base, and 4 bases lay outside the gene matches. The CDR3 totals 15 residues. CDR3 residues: CSARGLGQGYNEQFF. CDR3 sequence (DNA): TGCAGTGCTAGAGGTCTGGGACAGGGCTACAATGAGCAGTTCTTC.

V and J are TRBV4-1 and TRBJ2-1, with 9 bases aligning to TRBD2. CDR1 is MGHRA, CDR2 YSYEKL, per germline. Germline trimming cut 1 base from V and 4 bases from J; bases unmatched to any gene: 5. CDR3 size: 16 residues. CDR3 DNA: TGCGCCAGCAGCCAAGTGTCCCTAGCGGGGTACAATGAGCAGTTCTTC. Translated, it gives CASSQVSLAGYNEQFF.

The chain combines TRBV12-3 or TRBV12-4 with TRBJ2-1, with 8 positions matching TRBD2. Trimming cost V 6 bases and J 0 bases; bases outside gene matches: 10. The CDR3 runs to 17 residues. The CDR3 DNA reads TGTGCCAGCAGCCCTTGGGGCGGGGGGTACTCCTACAATGAGCAGTTCTTC. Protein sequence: CASSPWGGGYSYNEQFF.

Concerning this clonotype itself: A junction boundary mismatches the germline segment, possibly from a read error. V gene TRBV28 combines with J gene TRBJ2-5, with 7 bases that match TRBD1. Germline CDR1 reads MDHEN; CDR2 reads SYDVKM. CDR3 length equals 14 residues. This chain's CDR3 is CTSSLGGEKETQYF. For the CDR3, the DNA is TGTACCAGCAGTTTAGGGGGCGAGAAAGAGACCCAGTACTTC.

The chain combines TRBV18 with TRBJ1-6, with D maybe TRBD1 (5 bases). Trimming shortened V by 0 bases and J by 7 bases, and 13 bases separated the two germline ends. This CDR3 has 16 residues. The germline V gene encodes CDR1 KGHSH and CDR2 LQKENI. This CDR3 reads CASSPPAGTANSPLHF. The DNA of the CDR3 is TGTGCCAGCTCACCACCGGCTGGGACGGCAAATTCACCCCTCCACTTT.

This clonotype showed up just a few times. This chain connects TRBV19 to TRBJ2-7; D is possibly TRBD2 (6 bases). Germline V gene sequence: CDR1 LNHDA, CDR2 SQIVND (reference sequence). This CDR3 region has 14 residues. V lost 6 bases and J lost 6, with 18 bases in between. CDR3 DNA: TGTGCCAGTAGCCATGGGGGGACTGCTACCGAGCAGTACTTC. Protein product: CASSHGGTATEQYF.

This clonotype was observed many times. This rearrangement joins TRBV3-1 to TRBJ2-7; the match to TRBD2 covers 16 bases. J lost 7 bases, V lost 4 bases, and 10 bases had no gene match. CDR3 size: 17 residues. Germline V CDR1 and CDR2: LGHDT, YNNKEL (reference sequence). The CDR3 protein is CASSPIVPGLAGGEQYF. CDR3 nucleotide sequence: TGTGCCAGCAGCCCCATTGTCCCGGGACTAGCGGGAGGGGAGCAGTACTTC.

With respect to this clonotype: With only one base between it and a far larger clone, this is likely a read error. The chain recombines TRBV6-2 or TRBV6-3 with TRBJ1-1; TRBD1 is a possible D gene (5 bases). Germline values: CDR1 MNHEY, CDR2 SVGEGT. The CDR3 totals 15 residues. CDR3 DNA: TGTGCCAGCAGTCGGCTCGCGACAGCGAACACTGAAGCTTCCTTT. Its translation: CASSRLATANTEASF.

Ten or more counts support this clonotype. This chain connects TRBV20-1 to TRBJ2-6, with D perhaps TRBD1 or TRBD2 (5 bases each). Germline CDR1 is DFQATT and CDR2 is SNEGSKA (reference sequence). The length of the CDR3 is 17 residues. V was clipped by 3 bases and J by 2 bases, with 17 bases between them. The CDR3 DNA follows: TGCAGTGCTAGCCCAAGGGCATGGGGGACTGGGGCCAACGTCCTGACTTTC. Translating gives CSASPRAWGTGANVLTF.

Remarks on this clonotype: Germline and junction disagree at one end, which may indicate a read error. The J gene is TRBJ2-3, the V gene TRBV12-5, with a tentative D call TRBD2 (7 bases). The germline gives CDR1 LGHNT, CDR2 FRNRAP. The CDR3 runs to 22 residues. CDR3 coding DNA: TGTGCTAGTGGCTTGGTACTACTTGGGACGCGGGGGCCTCCCCTTAGCACAAATACGCAGTATTTT. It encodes CASGLVLLGTRGPPLSTNTQYF.

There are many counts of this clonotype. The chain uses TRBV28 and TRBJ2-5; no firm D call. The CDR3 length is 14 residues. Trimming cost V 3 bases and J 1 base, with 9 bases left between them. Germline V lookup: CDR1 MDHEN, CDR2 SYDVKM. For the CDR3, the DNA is TGTGCCAGCAGTTTCGGGCGCTCCCAAGAGACCCAGTACTTC. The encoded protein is CASSFGRSQETQYF.

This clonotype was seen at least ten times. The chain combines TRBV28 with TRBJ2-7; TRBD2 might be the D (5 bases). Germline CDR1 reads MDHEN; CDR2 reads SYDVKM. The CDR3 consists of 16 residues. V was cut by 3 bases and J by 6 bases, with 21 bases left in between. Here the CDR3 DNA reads TGTGCCAGCAGTTTCCGCTATACTAGACCTCTAGCCGAGCAGTACTTC. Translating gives CASSFRYTRPLAEQYF.

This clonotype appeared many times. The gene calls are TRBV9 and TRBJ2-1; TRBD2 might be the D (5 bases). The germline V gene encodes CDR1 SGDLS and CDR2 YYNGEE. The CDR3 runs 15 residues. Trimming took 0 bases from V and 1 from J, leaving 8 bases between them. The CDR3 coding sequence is TGTGCCAGCAGCGTAGCTAGCAGTTCCTACAATGAGCAGTTCTTC. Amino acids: CASSVASSSYNEQFF.

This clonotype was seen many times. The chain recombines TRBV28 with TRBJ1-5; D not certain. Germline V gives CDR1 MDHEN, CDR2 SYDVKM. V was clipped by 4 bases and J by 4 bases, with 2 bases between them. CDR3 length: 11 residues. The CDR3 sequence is CASSYNQPQHF. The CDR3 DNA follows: TGTGCCAGCAGTTATAATCAGCCCCAGCATTTT. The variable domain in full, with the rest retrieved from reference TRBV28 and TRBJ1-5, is DVKVTQSSRYLVKRTGEKVFLECVQDMDHENMFWYRQDPGLGLRLIYFSYDVKMKEKGDIPEGYSVSREKKERFSLILESASTNQTSMYLCASSYNQPQHFGDGTRLSIL.

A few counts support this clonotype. The CDR3 DNA reads as TGCAGCGTGACAGCCGGGGGGGAAAAACTGTTTTTT. Its protein product is CSVTAGGEKLFF. The rearrangement uses TRBV29-1 and TRBJ1-4, with D perhaps matching TRBD1 (5 bases). The CDR3 covers 12 residues. Deletions cut 6 bases from V and 8 bases from J, with 13 bases between. CDR1 is SQVTM, CDR2 ANQGSEA, per germline.